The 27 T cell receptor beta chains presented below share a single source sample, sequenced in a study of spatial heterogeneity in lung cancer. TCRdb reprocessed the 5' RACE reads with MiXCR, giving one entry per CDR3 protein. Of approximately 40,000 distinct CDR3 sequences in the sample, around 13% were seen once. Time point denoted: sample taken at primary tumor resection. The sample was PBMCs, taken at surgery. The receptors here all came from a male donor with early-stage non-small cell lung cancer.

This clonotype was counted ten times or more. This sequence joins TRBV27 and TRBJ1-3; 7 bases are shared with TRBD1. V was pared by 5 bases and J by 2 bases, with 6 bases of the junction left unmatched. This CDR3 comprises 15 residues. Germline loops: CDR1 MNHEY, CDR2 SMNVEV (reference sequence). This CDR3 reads CASSAGQRTGNTIYF. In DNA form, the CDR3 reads TGTGCCAGCAGTGCGGGACAGAGAACTGGAAACACCATATATTTT.

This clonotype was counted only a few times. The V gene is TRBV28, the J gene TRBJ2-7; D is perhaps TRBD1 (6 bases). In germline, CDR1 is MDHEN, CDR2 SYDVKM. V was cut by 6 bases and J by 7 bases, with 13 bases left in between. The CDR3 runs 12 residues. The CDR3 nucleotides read TGTGCCAGCAGAGCACAGGGTCGAGAGCAGTACTTC. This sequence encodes CASRAQGREQYF.

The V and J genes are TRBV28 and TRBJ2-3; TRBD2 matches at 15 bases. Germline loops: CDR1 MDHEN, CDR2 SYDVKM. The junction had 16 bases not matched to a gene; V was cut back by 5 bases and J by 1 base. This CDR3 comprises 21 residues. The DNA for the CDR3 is TGTGCCAGCAGTCCATATTGGACCCGGACTAGCGGGAGGGCCGGCACAGATACGCAGTATTTT. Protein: CASSPYWTRTSGRAGTDTQYF.

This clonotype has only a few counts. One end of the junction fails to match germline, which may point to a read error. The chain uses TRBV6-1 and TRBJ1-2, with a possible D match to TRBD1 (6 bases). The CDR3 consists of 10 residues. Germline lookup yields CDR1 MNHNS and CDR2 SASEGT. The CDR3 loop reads CASSYRDLLF. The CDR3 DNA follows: TGTGCCAGCAGTTACAGGGATCTACTCTTC.

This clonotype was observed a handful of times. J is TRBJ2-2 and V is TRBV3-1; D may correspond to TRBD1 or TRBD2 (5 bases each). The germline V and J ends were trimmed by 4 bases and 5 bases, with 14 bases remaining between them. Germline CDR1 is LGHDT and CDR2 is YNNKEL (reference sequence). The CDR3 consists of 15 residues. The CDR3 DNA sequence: TGTGCCAGCAGCCCCCTCAGGGCGGGTACCGGGGAGCTGTTTTTT. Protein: CASSPLRAGTGELFF. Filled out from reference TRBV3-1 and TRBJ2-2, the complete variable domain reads DTAVSQTPKYLVTQMGNDKSIKCEQNLGHDTMYWYKQDSKKFLKIMFSYNNKELIINETVPNRFSPKSPDKAHLNLHINSLELGDSAVYFCASSPLRAGTGELFFGEGSRLTVL.

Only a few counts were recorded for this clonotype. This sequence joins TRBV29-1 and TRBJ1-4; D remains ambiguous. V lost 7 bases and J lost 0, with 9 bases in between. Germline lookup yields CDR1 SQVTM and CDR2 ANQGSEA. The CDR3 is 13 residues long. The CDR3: CSAGTATNEKLFF. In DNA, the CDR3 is TGCAGCGCCGGTACTGCAACTAATGAAAAACTGTTTTTT. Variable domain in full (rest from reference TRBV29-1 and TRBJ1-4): SAVISQKPSRDICQRGTSLTIQCQVDSQVTMMFWYRQQPGQSLTLIATANQGSEATYESGFVIDKFPISRPNLTFSTLTVSNMSPEDSSIYLCSAGTATNEKLFFGSGTQLSVL.

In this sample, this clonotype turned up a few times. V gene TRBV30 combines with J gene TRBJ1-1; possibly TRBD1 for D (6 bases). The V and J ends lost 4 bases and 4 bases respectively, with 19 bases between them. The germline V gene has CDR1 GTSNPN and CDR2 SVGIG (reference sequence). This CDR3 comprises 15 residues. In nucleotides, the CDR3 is TGTGCCTGGACTAGGGGGTTCGAAGTGGGCACTGAAGCTTTCTTT. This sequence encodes CAWTRGFEVGTEAFF. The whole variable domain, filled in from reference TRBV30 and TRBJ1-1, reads SQTIHQWPATLVQPVGSPLSLECTVEGTSNPNLYWYRQAAGRGLQLLFYSVGIGQISSEVPQNLSASRPQDRQFILSSKKLLLSDSGFYLCAWTRGFEVGTEAFFGQGTRLTVV.

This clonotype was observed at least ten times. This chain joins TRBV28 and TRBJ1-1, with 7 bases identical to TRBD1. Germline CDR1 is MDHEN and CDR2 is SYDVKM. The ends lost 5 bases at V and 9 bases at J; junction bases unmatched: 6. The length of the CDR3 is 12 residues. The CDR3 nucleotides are TGTGCCAGCAGTGAGACAGGGCGCAAAGCTTTCTTT. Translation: CASSETGRKAFF.

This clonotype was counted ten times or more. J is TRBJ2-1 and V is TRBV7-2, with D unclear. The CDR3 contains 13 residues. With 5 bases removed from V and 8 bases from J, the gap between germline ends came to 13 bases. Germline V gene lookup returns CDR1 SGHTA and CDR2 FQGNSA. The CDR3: CASSLRLDDEQFF. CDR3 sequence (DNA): TGTGCCAGCAGCCTAAGGTTGGACGATGAGCAGTTCTTC.

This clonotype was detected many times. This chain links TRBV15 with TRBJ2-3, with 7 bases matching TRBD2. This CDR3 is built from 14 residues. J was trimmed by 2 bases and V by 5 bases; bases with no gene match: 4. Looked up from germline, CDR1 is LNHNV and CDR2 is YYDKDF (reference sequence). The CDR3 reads CATSDRDYTDTQYF. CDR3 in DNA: TGTGCCACCAGCGACCGGGACTACACAGATACGCAGTATTTT.

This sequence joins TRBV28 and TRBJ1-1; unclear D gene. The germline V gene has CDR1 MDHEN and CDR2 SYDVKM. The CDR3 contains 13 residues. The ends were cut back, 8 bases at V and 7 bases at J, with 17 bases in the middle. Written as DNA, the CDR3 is TGTGCCAGCCCCGATTCTTCTTCAGGTGAAGCTTTCTTT. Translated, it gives CASPDSSSGEAFF. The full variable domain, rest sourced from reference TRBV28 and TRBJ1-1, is DVKVTQSSRYLVKRTGEKVFLECVQDMDHENMFWYRQDPGLGLRLIYFSYDVKMKEKGDIPEGYSVSREKKERFSLILESASTNQTSMYLCASPDSSSGEAFFGQGTRLTVV.

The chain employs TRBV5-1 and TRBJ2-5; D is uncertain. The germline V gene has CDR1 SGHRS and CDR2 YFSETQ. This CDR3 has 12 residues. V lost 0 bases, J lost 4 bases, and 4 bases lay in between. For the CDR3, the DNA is TGCGCCAGCAGCTTGGCCTCAGAGACCCAGTACTTC. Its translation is CASSLASETQYF.

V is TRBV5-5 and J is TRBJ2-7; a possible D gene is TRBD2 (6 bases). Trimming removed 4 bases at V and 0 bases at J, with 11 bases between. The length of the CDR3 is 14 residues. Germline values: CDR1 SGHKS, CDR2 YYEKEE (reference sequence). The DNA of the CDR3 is TGTGCCAGCAGCCGAACCGGGGGCTCCTACGAGCAGTACTTC. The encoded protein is CASSRTGGSYEQYF.

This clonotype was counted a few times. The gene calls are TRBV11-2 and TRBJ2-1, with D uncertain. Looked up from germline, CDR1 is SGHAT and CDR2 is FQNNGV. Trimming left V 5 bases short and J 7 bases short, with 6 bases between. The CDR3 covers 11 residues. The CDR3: CASSTFNEQFF. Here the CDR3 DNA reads TGTGCCAGCAGCACATTTAATGAGCAGTTCTTC.

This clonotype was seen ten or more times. This chain's CDR3 is CATSLPPQGNTEAFF. The CDR3 DNA follows: TGTGCCACCAGTCTCCCACCACAGGGAAACACTGAAGCTTTCTTT. This chain uses TRBV24-1 with TRBJ1-1, with D perhaps TRBD1 (6 bases). The CDR3 consists of 15 residues. Germline CDR1 KGHDR, CDR2 SFDVKD. Trimming pared 6 bases from V and 2 bases from J, leaving 15 bases between.

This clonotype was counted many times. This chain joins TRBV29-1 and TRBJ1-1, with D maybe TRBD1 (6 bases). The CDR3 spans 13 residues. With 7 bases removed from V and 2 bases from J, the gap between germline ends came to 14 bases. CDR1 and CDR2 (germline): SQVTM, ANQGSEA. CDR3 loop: CSAHREENTEAFF. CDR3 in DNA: TGCAGCGCCCACAGGGAAGAAAACACTGAAGCTTTCTTT.

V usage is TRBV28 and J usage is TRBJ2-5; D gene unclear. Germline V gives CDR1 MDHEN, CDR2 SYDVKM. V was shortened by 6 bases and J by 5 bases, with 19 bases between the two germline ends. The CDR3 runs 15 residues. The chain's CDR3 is CASSPTRRKGETQYF. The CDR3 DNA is TGTGCCAGCAGCCCGACAAGACGGAAAGGGGAGACCCAGTACTTC.

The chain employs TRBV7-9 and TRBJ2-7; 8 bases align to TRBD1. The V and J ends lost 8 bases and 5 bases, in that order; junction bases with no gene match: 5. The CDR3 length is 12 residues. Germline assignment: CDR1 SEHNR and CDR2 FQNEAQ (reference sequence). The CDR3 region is CASEDRGDEQYF. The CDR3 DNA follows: TGTGCCAGCGAAGACAGGGGCGACGAGCAGTACTTC.

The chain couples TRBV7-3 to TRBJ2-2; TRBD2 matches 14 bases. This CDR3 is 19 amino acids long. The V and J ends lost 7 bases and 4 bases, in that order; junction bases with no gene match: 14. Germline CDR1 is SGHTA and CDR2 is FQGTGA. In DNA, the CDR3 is TGTGCCAGCACCATGCCGGGACTAGCGGGAGAAGTCGGCACCGGGGAGCTGTTTTTT. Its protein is CASTMPGLAGEVGTGELFF.

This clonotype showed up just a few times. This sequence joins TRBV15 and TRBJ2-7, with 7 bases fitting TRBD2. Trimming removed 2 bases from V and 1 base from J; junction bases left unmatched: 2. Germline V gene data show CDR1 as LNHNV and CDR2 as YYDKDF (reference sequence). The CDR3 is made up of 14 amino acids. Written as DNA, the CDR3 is TGTGCCACCAGCAGATGGGGGGGGTCCTACGAGCAGTACTTC. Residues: CATSRWGGSYEQYF.

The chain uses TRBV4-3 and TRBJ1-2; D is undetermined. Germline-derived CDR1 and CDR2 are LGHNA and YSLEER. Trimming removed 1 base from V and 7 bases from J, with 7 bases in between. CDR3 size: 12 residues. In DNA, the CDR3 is TGCGCCAGCAGCCAAGTGGTGGGTGGCTACACCTTC. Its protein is CASSQVVGGYTF.

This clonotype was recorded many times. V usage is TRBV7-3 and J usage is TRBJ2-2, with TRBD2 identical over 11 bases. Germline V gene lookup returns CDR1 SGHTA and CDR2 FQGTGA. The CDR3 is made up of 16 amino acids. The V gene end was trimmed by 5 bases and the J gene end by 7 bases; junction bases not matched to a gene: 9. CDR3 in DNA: TGTGCCAGCAGCGTAGCGGGAGGGCTCGACAGCGGGGAGCTGTTTTTT. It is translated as CASSVAGGLDSGELFF.

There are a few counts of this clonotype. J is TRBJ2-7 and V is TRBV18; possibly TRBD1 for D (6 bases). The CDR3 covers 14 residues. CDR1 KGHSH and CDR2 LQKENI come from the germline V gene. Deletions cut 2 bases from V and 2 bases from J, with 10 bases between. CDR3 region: CASSPGAGAYEQYF. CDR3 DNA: TGTGCCAGCTCACCAGGGGCAGGGGCCTACGAGCAGTACTTC.

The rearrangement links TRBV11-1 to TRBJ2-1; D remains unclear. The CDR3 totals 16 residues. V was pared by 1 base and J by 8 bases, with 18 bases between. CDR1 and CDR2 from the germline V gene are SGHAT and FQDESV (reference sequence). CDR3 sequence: CASSLVVVSVEDEQFF. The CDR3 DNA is TGTGCCAGCAGCTTAGTAGTAGTTTCGGTTGAAGATGAGCAGTTCTTC.

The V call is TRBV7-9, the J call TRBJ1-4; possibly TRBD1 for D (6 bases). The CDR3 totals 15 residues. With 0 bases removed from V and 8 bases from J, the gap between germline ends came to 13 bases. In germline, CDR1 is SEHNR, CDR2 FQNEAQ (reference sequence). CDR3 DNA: TGTGCCAGCAGCTTAGCAGCAGGGGCAAGAGAAAAACTGTTTTTT. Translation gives CASSLAAGAREKLFF.

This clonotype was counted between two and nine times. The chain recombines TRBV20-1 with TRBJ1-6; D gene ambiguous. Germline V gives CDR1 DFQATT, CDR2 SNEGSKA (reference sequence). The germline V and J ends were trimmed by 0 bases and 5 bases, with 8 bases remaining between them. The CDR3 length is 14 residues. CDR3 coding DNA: TGCAGTGCTAGAGATAGACGGAATAATTCACCCCTCCACTTT. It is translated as CSARDRRNNSPLHF.

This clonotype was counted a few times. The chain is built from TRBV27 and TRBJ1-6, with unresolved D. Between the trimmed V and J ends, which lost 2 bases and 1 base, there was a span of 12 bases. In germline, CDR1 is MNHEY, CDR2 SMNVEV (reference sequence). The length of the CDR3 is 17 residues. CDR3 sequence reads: CASSLRRGESYNSPLHF. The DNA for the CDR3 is TGTGCCAGCAGTTTAAGGCGGGGTGAGTCCTATAATTCACCCCTCCACTTT.